The next 6 T cell receptor beta chains were all read from a single sample in a study of shared clonotypes between healthy human individuals. Profiling relied on immunoSEQ multiplex PCR, and the TCRdb table lists in-frame clones only, not all of them. Here the sample spans around 700,000 clones, about 92% being singletons. Cells designated naive CD8 were CD45RO-negative and were positively selected for CCR7, with terminally differentiated effector memory CD45RA+ cells excluded. The sequenced sample was naive CD8+ T cells sorted from blood. These receptors were collected from a young man in good health.

The chain couples TRBV6-6 to TRBJ2-5, with TRBD1 as a possible D gene (6 bases). This CDR3 is 16 amino acids long. V lost 7 bases and J lost 7, with 25 bases in between. Germline values: CDR1 MNHNY, CDR2 SVGAGI (reference sequence). CDR3 in DNA: TGTGCCAGCACCCTCACAAAACAGGGCGAAAGGGGGACCCAGTACTTC. This translates into CASTLTKQGERGTQYF.

This rearrangement joins TRBV4-1 to TRBJ1-4; maybe TRBD1 (6 bases). V shed 0 bases and J shed 5 bases, with 16 bases lying between them. The CDR3 loop spans 17 amino acids. In germline, CDR1 is MGHRA, CDR2 YSYEKL. The CDR3 DNA follows: TGCGCCAGCAGCCAAGACCGGGCCATAGGACAGAATGAAAAACTGTTTTTT. Translated: CASSQDRAIGQNEKLFF.

The genes are TRBV27 and TRBJ2-1, with TRBD2 identical over 7 bases. CDR1 and CDR2 from the germline V gene are MNHEY and SMNVEV (reference sequence). The CDR3 loop spans 16 amino acids. V trimming: 4 bases; J trimming: 1 base; junction bases outside the gene matches: 7. For the CDR3, the DNA is TGTGCCAGCAGTTGGAGTGCGGGGGAGTCCTACAATGAGCAGTTCTTC. Its translation: CASSWSAGESYNEQFF.

The J gene is TRBJ2-1, the V gene TRBV7-2, with 8 bases identical to TRBD2. Germline CDR1 and CDR2: SGHTA and FQGNSA. This CDR3 has 14 residues. The V gene end was trimmed by 0 bases and the J gene end by 10 bases; junction bases not matched to a gene: 5. The CDR3 DNA is TGTGCCAGCAGCTTAGCGGGGCGGGAGGACGAGCAGTTCTTC. Amino acid sequence: CASSLAGREDEQFF.

Worth noting for this clone: The sample has other DNA sequences that encode this CDR3 too. The chain carries TRBV9 and TRBJ2-3; D not resolved. Germline V CDR1 and CDR2: SGDLS, YYNGEE. V gave up 0 bases and J gave up 4 bases, with 6 bases separating them. The CDR3 consists of 13 residues. The DNA for the CDR3 is TGTGCCAGCAGCGTAGGAGGTTCAGATACGCAGTATTTT. Amino acid sequence: CASSVGGSDTQYF. The complete variable domain, with remaining parts taken from reference TRBV9 and TRBJ2-3, reads DSGVTQTPKHLITATGQRVTLRCSPRSGDLSVYWYQQSLDQGLQFLIQYYNGEERAKGNILERFSAQQFPDLHSELNLSSLELGDSALYFCASSVGGSDTQYFGPGTRLTVL.

J is TRBJ2-5 and V is TRBV7-2; TRBD1 might be the D (6 bases). The CDR3 contains 17 residues. Per the germline V gene, CDR1 is SGHTA and CDR2 is FQGNSA. With 5 bases removed from V and 0 bases from J, the gap between germline ends came to 19 bases. CDR3 sequence: CASSPPPGHKYQETQYF. DNA for the CDR3: TGTGCCAGCAGCCCCCCACCGGGACACAAGTACCAAGAGACCCAGTACTTC.